Each of the 9 T cell receptor beta chains below was sequenced from the same sample in a study of cytomegalovirus exposure and HLA in healthy donors. Sequencing used immunoSEQ multiplex PCR; TCRdb keeps in-frame clones, though not all of them. The sample contains more than 45,000 clones, 85% to 95% of which appear only once. The sequenced sample consisted of PBMCs. The receptors were gathered from a man younger than 35 in good health and CMV-seronegative.

The chain joins TRBV2 to TRBJ2-3; 9 nucleotides agree with TRBD1. Per the germline V gene, CDR1 is SNHLY and CDR2 is FYNNEI. The CDR3 consists of 17 residues. The V gene end was trimmed by 5 bases and the J gene end by 2 bases; junction bases not matched to a gene: 11. The CDR3 is CASSPERGTGPTDTQYF. In DNA form, the CDR3 reads TGTGCCAGCAGTCCTGAGAGGGGGACAGGGCCCACAGATACGCAGTATTTT.

The chain couples TRBV7-2 to TRBJ2-7, with TRBD1 as a possible D gene (5 bases). There are 14 residues in the CDR3. Germline V gene sequence: CDR1 SGHTA, CDR2 FQGNSA. The V gene lost 5 bases and the J gene lost 2 bases, with 13 bases spanning the gap. The CDR3 DNA sequence: TGTGCCAGCAGCCCTTCGAAGGGGCCCTACGAGCAGTACTTC. Translation gives CASSPSKGPYEQYF.

The chain is built from TRBV19 and TRBJ2-1; a possible D gene is TRBD2 (6 bases). Looked up from germline, CDR1 is LNHDA and CDR2 is SQIVND (reference sequence). The CDR3 runs to 15 residues. V gave up 11 bases and J gave up 1 base, with 18 bases separating them. CDR3 amino acids: CAVGGPGTSYNEQFF. The CDR3 bases are TGTGCCGTCGGAGGGCCGGGTACTTCCTACAATGAGCAGTTCTTC.

This chain joins TRBV6-4 and TRBJ2-1; a possible D gene is TRBD2 (6 bases). Trimming took off 8 bases at V and 0 bases at J, with 11 bases between the two ends. Germline V gene lookup returns CDR1 MRHNA and CDR2 SNTAGT. CDR3 length equals 14 residues. The CDR3 nucleotides read TGTGCCAGCGGGACTCCAAGCTCCTACAATGAGCAGTTCTTC. This encodes CASGTPSSYNEQFF.

The chain employs TRBV11-2 and TRBJ2-7; perhaps TRBD2 as D (6 bases). V was clipped by 6 bases and J by 0 bases, with 18 bases between them. Looked up from germline, CDR1 is SGHAT and CDR2 is FQNNGV. The CDR3 has 16 amino acids. In DNA, the CDR3 is TGTGCCAGCAGGAGGGGTGGCGGGACGAGCTCCTACGAGCAGTACTTC. Its protein product is CASRRGGGTSSYEQYF.

This chain connects TRBV27 to TRBJ1-3; D is possibly TRBD1 (5 bases). V was shortened by 0 bases and J by 2 bases, with 5 bases between the two germline ends. This CDR3 has 14 amino acids. Germline V gene lookup returns CDR1 MNHEY and CDR2 SMNVEV (reference sequence). CDR3 in DNA: TGTGCCAGCAGTTTATCAGGGGCTGGAAACACCATATATTTT. Protein: CASSLSGAGNTIYF.

The rearrangement uses TRBV2 and TRBJ2-1; D is perhaps TRBD1 (5 bases). CDR1 is SNHLY and CDR2 is FYNNEI in the germline V gene. The CDR3 covers 15 residues. V was cut by 7 bases and J by 4 bases, with 17 bases left in between. This chain's CDR3 is CASMLPEGVYNEQFF. In nucleotides, the CDR3 is TGTGCCAGCATGTTACCCGAAGGGGTTTACAATGAGCAGTTCTTC. Variable domain in full (rest from reference TRBV2 and TRBJ2-1): EPEVTQTPSHQVTQMGQEVILRCVPISNHLYFYWYRQILGQKVEFLVSFYNNEISEKSEIFDDQFSVERPDGSNFTLKIRSTKLEDSAMYFCASMLPEGVYNEQFFGPGTRLTVL.

The chain's CDR3 is CASSSTSGSRDEQFF. In DNA form, the CDR3 reads TGTGCCAGCAGCAGTACTAGCGGGAGTAGGGATGAGCAGTTCTTC. The rearrangement links TRBV7-9 to TRBJ2-1; TRBD2 agrees at 11 bases. The CDR3 is made up of 15 amino acids. With 5 bases clipped from V and 8 bases from J, the junction kept 8 bases outside the gene matches. CDR1 and CDR2 from the germline V gene are SEHNR and FQNEAQ (reference sequence).

This clone occurred once. V usage is TRBV10-3 and J usage is TRBJ2-3; 13 bases match TRBD2. The CDR3 consists of 16 residues. V dropped 0 bases and J dropped 5; count of bases not matched to a gene: 2. From germline, CDR1 is ENHRY and CDR2 SYGVKD. The CDR3 sequence is CAISESGLAGVDTQYF. CDR3 DNA: TGTGCCATCAGTGAGTCAGGACTAGCGGGAGTAGATACGCAGTATTTT.